The T cell receptor (beta chain) described here comes from a study of blood T cell repertoires in COVID-19. About the research overall: Samples came from the United States, Italy and Spain, spanning acute and convalescent COVID-19. T cells, B-cell-depleted T cells, or PBMCs provided the cDNA or gDNA that served as material.

Data came from immunoSEQ multiplex PCR; TCRdb stores just in-frame clones and leaves some out. The sample yields about 150,000 clones, approximately 86% seen once. Seattle's enrolled individuals joined amid active infection and were then monitored longitudinally. Trimming stripped 11 bases from V and 4 bases from J, with 17 bases between. Looked up from germline, CDR1 is MNHEY and CDR2 is SVGAGI. CDR3 length: 13 residues. This TCR derives from a woman of 80 years or more with COVID-19, enrolled during active disease. This rearrangement joins TRBV6-5 to TRBJ1-2; no clear D. The sequencing input was peripheral blood. CDR3 amino acids: CAVSGYLAYGYTF. DNA of the CDR3: TGTGCCGTTTCAGGATACCTTGCCTATGGCTACACCTTC.